This TCR beta chain was sequenced in a study of cytomegalovirus exposure and HLA in healthy donors. Study conclusions and caveats: Most TCR sequences were uncommon, yet certain public TCRs appeared in many donors. High sensitivity and specificity were reportedly achieved when the classifier diagnosed cytomegalovirus status.

CDR1 and CDR2 from the germline V gene are LNHDA and SQIVND (reference sequence). This CDR3 spans 15 amino acids. Trimming removed 1 base from V and 5 bases from J; junction bases left unmatched: 6. The repertoire was sequenced with immunoSEQ multiplex PCR; TCRdb's copy has only in-frame clones and lacks some. The sample carries 200,000 to 250,000 clones, about nine tenths recorded once. As for this clone: The antigen is undetermined.

The sample was PBMCs. The receptor comes from a woman between 18 and 29 years old in good health and CMV-seropositive. The chain joins TRBV19 to TRBJ1-1; the match to TRBD1 covers 8 bases. The CDR3 DNA reads TGTGCCAGTAGTATAGGGGGCAGGGGGCTTACTGAAGCTTTCTTT. Its protein is CASSIGGRGLTEAFF.